This TCR beta chain is from a study of T cells in Graves' hyperthyroidism and ophthalmopathy. About the research overall: Peripheral blood collection took place at initial diagnosis, before any treatment. Findings and limits, study-wide: Separation of ophthalmopathy from stable hyperthyroidism was achieved by a 13 V-J model.

The study collected blood at first hyperthyroidism diagnosis, before any ophthalmopathy symptoms arose. Over 9 ml of fresh peripheral blood supplied the PBMCs. This clonotype was detected a few times. What it binds is unknown. One end of the junction fails to match germline, which may point to a read error. The CDR3 extends over 12 amino acids. CDR1 and CDR2 from the germline V gene are LGHNT and FRNRAP. The source material, RNA transcripts, was used to amplify TCR beta CDR3 regions. The TCR CDR3 was amplified in a first-round RT-PCR using the HTBI primer set. TCRdb analysed the multiplex PCR reads with MiXCR anew, one entry per CDR3 protein. The table includes about 270,000 distinct CDR3 sequences, 20% to 25% detected once.

This chain uses TRBV12-5 with TRBJ1-4, with a possible D match to TRBD1 (6 bases). This receptor was taken from a man aged 40-50 years with Graves' hyperthyroidism that later progressed to Graves' ophthalmopathy. Sequenced input: blood. The CDR3 sequence is CASGLPPGQYKF. The CDR3 DNA reads as TGTGCTAGTGGGCTGCCCCCAGGACAGTACAAATTT.